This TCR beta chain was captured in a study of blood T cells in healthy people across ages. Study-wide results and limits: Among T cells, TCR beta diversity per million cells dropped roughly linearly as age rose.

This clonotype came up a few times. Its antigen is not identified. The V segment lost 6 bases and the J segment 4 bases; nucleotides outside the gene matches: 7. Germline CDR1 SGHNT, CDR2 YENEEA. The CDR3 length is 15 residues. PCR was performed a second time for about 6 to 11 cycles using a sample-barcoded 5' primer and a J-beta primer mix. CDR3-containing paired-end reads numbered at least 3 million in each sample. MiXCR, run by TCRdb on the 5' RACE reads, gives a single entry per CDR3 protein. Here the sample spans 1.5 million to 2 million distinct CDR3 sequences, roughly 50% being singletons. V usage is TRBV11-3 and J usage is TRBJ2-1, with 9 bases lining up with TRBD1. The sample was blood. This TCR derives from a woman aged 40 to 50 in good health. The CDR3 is CASSRGTGNYNEQFF. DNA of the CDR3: TGTGCCAGCAGTCGCGGGACAGGGAATTACAATGAGCAGTTCTTC.